The source of this TCR beta chain is a study of graft-versus-host responses after intestinal transplantation. Looking at the study overall: Recipients were given multivisceral, liver-intestinal, or isolated intestinal transplants. Anti-thymocyte globulin induction preceded two to three years of tacrolimus and steroid maintenance in all recipients.

Whole-study findings and limits: Recipient marrow contained GvH clones, some of which appeared first in ileum or blood.

Concerning this clone: Its antigen is currently unknown.

Produced via immunoSEQ multiplex PCR; TCRdb's table is partial and in-frame only. The sample includes about 120,000 clones, roughly 96% of them seen just once. V lost 0 bases, J lost 7 bases, and 3 bases stayed unmatched. CDR3 length: 16 residues. The germline V gene has CDR1 SGDLS and CDR2 YYNGEE. The J gene is TRBJ2-1, the V gene TRBV9; the match to TRBD2 covers 14 bases. The source is a human donor who received an intestinal transplant. This material consisted of unstimulated CD8+ T cells sorted from spleen or lymph node cells, taken before intestinal transplant. The CDR3: CASSVEGTSGSNEQFF. In nucleotides, the CDR3 is TGTGCCAGCAGCGTAGAAGGGACTAGCGGGAGTAATGAGCAGTTCTTC.